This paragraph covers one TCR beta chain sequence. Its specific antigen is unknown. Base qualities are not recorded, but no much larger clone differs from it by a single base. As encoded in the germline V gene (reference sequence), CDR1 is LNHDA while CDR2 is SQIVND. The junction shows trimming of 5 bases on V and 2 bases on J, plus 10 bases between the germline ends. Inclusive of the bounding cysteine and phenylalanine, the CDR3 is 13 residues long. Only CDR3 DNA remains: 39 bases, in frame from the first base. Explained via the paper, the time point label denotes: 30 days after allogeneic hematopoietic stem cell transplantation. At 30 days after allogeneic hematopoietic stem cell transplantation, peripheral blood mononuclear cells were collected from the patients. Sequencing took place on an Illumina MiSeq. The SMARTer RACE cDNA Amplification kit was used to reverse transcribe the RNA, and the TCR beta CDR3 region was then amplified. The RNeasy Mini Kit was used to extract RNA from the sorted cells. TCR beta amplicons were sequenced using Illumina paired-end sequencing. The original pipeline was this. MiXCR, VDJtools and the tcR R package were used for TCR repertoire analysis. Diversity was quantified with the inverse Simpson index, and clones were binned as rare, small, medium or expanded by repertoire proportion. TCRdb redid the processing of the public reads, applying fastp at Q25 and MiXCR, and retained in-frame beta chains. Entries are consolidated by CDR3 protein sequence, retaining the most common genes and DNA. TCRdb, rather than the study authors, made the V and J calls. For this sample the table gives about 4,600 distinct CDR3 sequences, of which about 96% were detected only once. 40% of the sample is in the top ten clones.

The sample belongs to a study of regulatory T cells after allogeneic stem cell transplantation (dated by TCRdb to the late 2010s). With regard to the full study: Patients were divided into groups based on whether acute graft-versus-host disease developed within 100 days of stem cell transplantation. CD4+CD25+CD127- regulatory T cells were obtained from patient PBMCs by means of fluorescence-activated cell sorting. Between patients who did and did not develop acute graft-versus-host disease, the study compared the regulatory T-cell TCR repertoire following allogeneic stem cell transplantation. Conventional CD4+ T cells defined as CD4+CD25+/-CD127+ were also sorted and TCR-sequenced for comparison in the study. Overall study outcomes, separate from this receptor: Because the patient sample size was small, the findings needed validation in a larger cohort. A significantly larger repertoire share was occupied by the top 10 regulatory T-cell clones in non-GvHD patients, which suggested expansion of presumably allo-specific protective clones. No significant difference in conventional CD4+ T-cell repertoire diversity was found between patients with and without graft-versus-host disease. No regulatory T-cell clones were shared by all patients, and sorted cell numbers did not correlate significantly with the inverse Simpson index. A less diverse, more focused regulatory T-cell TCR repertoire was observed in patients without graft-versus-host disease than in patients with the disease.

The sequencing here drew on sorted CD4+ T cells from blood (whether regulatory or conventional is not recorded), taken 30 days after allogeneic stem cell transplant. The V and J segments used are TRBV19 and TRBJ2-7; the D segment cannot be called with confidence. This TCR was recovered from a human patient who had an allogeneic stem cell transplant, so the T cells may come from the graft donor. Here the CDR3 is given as CASSLGIAYEQYF. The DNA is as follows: TGTGCCAGTAGTCTGGGTATCGCCTACGAGCAGTACTTC.